This T cell receptor beta chain came from a study of blood T cell repertoires in COVID-19. Repertoires were generated with immunoSEQ multiplex PCR, while TCRdb's copy carries only in-frame clones and drops some. This sample has 90,000 or so clones, with roughly 80% found just once. J lost 8 bases, V lost 4 bases, and 6 bases had no gene match. The CDR3 runs to 14 residues. Per the germline V gene, CDR1 is MNHEY and CDR2 is SVGAGI. The clonotype comes from a man older than 75 with active or convalescent COVID-19. The specimen was peripheral blood. The chain has TRBV6-5 and TRBJ1-2; TRBD1 matches at 11 bases. CDR3 region: CASSLDRGREGYTF. CDR3 nucleotides: TGTGCCAGCAGTTTGGACAGGGGGCGCGAAGGCTACACCTTC.